The 30 T cell receptor beta chains in this list originate from one sample, sequenced in a study of blood T cell repertoires in COVID-19. Clones were sequenced by immunoSEQ multiplex PCR, and TCRdb holds only the in-frame ones, with some missing. The table lists approximately 310,000 clones, around 90% of them singletons. The sample consisted of peripheral blood. The receptors come from a man aged 45-65 years with active or convalescent COVID-19.

The rearrangement joins TRBV7-9 to TRBJ1-1; D may be TRBD1 (6 bases). The CDR3 consists of 13 residues. V was shortened by 5 bases and J by 1 base, with 8 bases between the two germline ends. The germline gives CDR1 SEHNR, CDR2 FQNEAQ (reference sequence). CDR3 loop: CASSGDKNTEAFF. The CDR3 region has the DNA TGTGCCAGCAGCGGGGACAAGAACACTGAAGCTTTCTTT.

This clone was seen more than once but under ten times. The J gene is TRBJ2-1, the V gene TRBV30; TRBD1 matches at 7 bases. V lost 5 bases to trimming and J lost 2 bases; unmatched junction nucleotides: 3. The CDR3 covers 13 residues. In germline, CDR1 is GTSNPN, CDR2 SVGIG (reference sequence). The CDR3 loop is CAWSGTAYNEQFF. The CDR3 region has the DNA TGTGCCTGGTCCGGGACAGCCTACAATGAGCAGTTCTTC.

For this clone: Distinct nucleotide sequences in the sample also encode this CDR3. This sequence joins TRBV7-2 and TRBJ2-3; D might be TRBD2 (7 bases). This CDR3 region has 15 residues. The germline CDR1 and CDR2 sequences are SGHTA and FQGNSA. Trimming took 1 base from V and 4 from J, leaving 12 bases between them. The CDR3 coding sequence is TGTGCCAGCAGCTTAGTGGGCGGGGGCGCAGATACGCAGTATTTT. It encodes CASSLVGGGADTQYF.

This chain connects TRBV19 to TRBJ1-2; D unresolved. Trimming took off 6 bases at V and 4 bases at J, with 18 bases between the two ends. Germline CDR1 and CDR2: LNHDA and SQIVND (reference sequence). This CDR3 contains 15 residues. The chain's CDR3 is CASSQARVRSYGYTF. In DNA, the CDR3 is TGTGCCAGTAGCCAAGCGAGGGTAAGGAGCTATGGCTACACCTTC. The full variable domain, in which reference TRBV19 and TRBJ1-2 provide the parts outside the CDR3, is DGGITQSPKYLFRKEGQNVTLSCEQNLNHDAMYWYRQDPGQGLRLIYYSQIVNDFQKGDIAEGYSVSREKKESFPLTVTSAQKNPTAFYLCASSQARVRSYGYTFGSGTRLTVV.

On this clone: This sample also contains other DNA sequences that code for the same CDR3. V gene TRBV12-3 or TRBV12-4 combines with J gene TRBJ1-5; D is ambiguous. V dropped 5 bases and J dropped 4 bases, with 3 bases sitting between them. The CDR3 loop spans 11 amino acids. In DNA form, the CDR3 reads TGTGCCAGCAGTCTGAATCAGCCCCAGCATTTT. Translation gives CASSLNQPQHF.

V and J are TRBV5-5 and TRBJ2-5; the D is unclear. The length of the CDR3 is 13 residues. CDR1 is SGHKS, CDR2 YYEKEE, per germline (reference sequence). V lost 1 base and J 3 bases, leaving 7 bases between the germline ends. The chain's CDR3 is CASSLHQEETQYF. The CDR3, as DNA: TGTGCCAGCAGCTTGCATCAGGAAGAGACCCAGTACTTC.

The CDR3 here is CASSVDGSYEQYF. As DNA, the CDR3 is TGTGCCAGCAGCGTAGACGGCTCCTACGAGCAGTACTTC. The chain couples TRBV9 to TRBJ2-7; D gene uncertain. The CDR3 has 13 residues. Trimming took 0 bases from V and 0 from J, leaving 4 bases between them. The germline gives CDR1 SGDLS, CDR2 YYNGEE. The entire variable domain, with the rest obtained from reference TRBV9 and TRBJ2-7, is as follows: DSGVTQTPKHLITATGQRVTLRCSPRSGDLSVYWYQQSLDQGLQFLIQYYNGEERAKGNILERFSAQQFPDLHSELNLSSLELGDSALYFCASSVDGSYEQYFGPGTRLTVT.

V gene TRBV11-2 combines with J gene TRBJ1-2; no definite D call. CDR1 and CDR2 (germline): SGHAT, FQNNGV. The V end lost 6 bases, the J end lost 7 bases, and 18 bases lay between the germline ends. The CDR3 loop spans 14 amino acids. The CDR3 sequence: CASREGDATSGYTF. In DNA form, the CDR3 reads TGTGCCAGCAGGGAGGGAGATGCGACTTCTGGCTACACCTTC.

The CDR3 sequence: CATRGREADTQYF. Here the CDR3 DNA reads TGTGCCACCAGGGGTCGGGAGGCAGATACGCAGTATTTT. The V call is TRBV15, the J call TRBJ2-3; 7 nucleotides align to TRBD2. The CDR3 sequence is 13 residues long. Trimming at V came to 6 bases and at J to 4 bases, leaving 4 bases not matched to a gene. CDR1 is LNHNV, CDR2 YYDKDF, per germline (reference sequence).

The rearrangement joins TRBV19 to TRBJ1-5; weak D call: TRBD1 (6 bases). Germline V gives CDR1 LNHDA, CDR2 SQIVND (reference sequence). Trimming removed 5 bases from V and 0 bases from J, with 14 bases in between. The CDR3 has 16 residues. CDR3 sequence: CASSSSGAYSNQPQHF. CDR3 in DNA: TGTGCCAGTAGTTCCTCAGGGGCTTATAGCAATCAGCCCCAGCATTTT.

The chain recombines TRBV6-2 or TRBV6-3 with TRBJ2-5; 8 positions match TRBD2. The CDR3 loop spans 17 amino acids. The germline CDR1 and CDR2 sequences are MNHEY and SVGEGT. The ends lost 6 bases at V and 7 bases at J; junction bases unmatched: 19. The CDR3 DNA is TGTGCCAGCAGCCCCGGGACTAGGGTGCGGGAGAGCGCGACCCAGTACTTC. Translated, it gives CASSPGTRVRESATQYF.

V is TRBV4-2 and J is TRBJ2-7; D unclear. The CDR3 has 13 amino acids. Germline V lookup: CDR1 LGHNA, CDR2 YNFKEQ. V lost 0 bases and J 3 bases, leaving 6 bases between the germline ends. The CDR3: CASSQELGYEQYF. In DNA form, the CDR3 reads TGTGCCAGCAGCCAAGAACTCGGCTACGAGCAGTACTTC.

The chain couples TRBV11-3 to TRBJ1-1; D possibly corresponds to TRBD1 (6 bases). The CDR3 length is 15 residues. Trimming took off 2 bases at V and 5 bases at J, with 15 bases between the two ends. Germline loops: CDR1 SGHNT, CDR2 YENEEA. CDR3 amino acids: CASSLPGGAKTEAFF. The CDR3 DNA is TGTGCCAGCAGCTTACCGGGGGGGGCGAAAACTGAAGCTTTCTTT. The entire variable domain, with the rest obtained from reference TRBV11-3 and TRBJ1-1, is as follows: EAGVVQSPRYKIIEKKQPVAFWCNPISGHNTLYWYLQNLGQGPELLIRYENEEAVDDSQLPKDRFSAERLKGVDSTLKIQPAELGDSAVYLCASSLPGGAKTEAFFGQGTRLTVV.

The chain joins TRBV4-1 to TRBJ2-7; tentatively, D is TRBD1 (6 bases). Per germline, CDR1 MGHRA and CDR2 YSYEKL. The CDR3 has 17 amino acids. V gave up 0 bases and J gave up 7 bases, with 22 bases separating them. The CDR3 sequence is CASSQDPQDFPRGEQYF. The CDR3 region has the DNA TGCGCCAGCAGCCAAGACCCCCAGGACTTCCCAAGGGGGGAGCAGTACTTC.

J is TRBJ1-4 and V is TRBV28; D is unresolved. Germline V lookup: CDR1 MDHEN, CDR2 SYDVKM. This CDR3 is built from 13 residues. Trimming took off 7 bases at V and 4 bases at J, with 10 bases between the two ends. The CDR3 DNA reads as TGTGCCAGCAACGGAGGAGGTAATGAAAAACTGTTTTTT. Its translation: CASNGGGNEKLFF. The whole variable domain, filled in from reference TRBV28 and TRBJ1-4, reads DVKVTQSSRYLVKRTGEKVFLECVQDMDHENMFWYRQDPGLGLRLIYFSYDVKMKEKGDIPEGYSVSREKKERFSLILESASTNQTSMYLCASNGGGNEKLFFGSGTQLSVL.

This clone was observed a single time. The rearrangement uses TRBV7-2 and TRBJ2-1; D ambiguous. The CDR3 has 14 residues. Trimming took 2 bases from V and 10 from J, leaving 15 bases between them. Per germline, CDR1 SGHTA and CDR2 FQGNSA. The CDR3, as DNA: TGTGCCAGCAGCTTAAGCCCTGCAGGTGACGAGCAGTTCTTC. Protein product: CASSLSPAGDEQFF. Together with reference TRBV7-2 and TRBJ2-1, the CDR3 gives the full variable domain: GAGVSQSPSNKVTEKGKDVELRCDPISGHTALYWYRQSLGQGLEFLIYFQGNSAPDKSGLPSDRFSAERTGGSVSTLTIQRTQQEDSAVYLCASSLSPAGDEQFFGPGTRLTVL.

This chain joins TRBV15 and TRBJ1-3, with 7 bases matching TRBD1. With 1 base clipped from V and 4 bases from J, the junction kept 10 bases outside the gene matches. There are 17 residues in the CDR3. CDR1 is LNHNV and CDR2 is YYDKDF in the germline V gene (reference sequence). The CDR3 sequence: CATSRVPVDRVGNTIYF. The CDR3, as DNA: TGTGCCACCAGCAGAGTTCCGGTCGACAGGGTGGGAAACACCATATATTTT.

The J gene is TRBJ1-2, the V gene TRBV5-1; TRBD1 is a possible D gene (6 bases). Deletions cut 4 bases from V and 3 bases from J, with 10 bases between. CDR1 is SGHRS, CDR2 YFSETQ, per germline. CDR3 size: 13 residues. For the CDR3, the DNA is TGCGCCAGCAGCGAGGGACAATACTATGGCTACACCTTC. Translated: CASSEGQYYGYTF.

V and J are TRBV2 and TRBJ1-1; 12 nucleotides match TRBD1. Germline loops: CDR1 SNHLY, CDR2 FYNNEI. V was clipped by 6 bases and J by 0 bases; unmatched bases: 8. The CDR3 runs to 17 residues. CDR3 loop: CASSQGQGARVNTEAFF. The CDR3 DNA follows: TGTGCCAGCAGCCAGGGACAGGGGGCGCGTGTGAACACTGAAGCTTTCTTT. The entire variable domain, with the rest obtained from reference TRBV2 and TRBJ1-1, is as follows: EPEVTQTPSHQVTQMGQEVILRCVPISNHLYFYWYRQILGQKVEFLVSFYNNEISEKSEIFDDQFSVERPDGSNFTLKIRSTKLEDSAMYFCASSQGQGARVNTEAFFGQGTRLTVV.

The chain joins TRBV3-1 (or the pseudogene TRBV3-2) to TRBJ1-1; 7 nucleotides match TRBD1. J gave up 4 bases and V 6 bases, and 5 bases lay outside the gene matches. The CDR3 spans 13 residues. Germline CDR1 and CDR2: LGHDT and YNNKEL (reference sequence). The CDR3 bases are TGTGCCAGCAGTCTCAGGGGGAGCACTGAAGCTTTCTTT. Its protein product is CASSLRGSTEAFF.

This clone was seen only a few times. The chain combines TRBV19 with TRBJ1-6, with TRBD1 matching over 7 bases. Per the germline V gene, CDR1 is LNHDA and CDR2 is SQIVND (reference sequence). Trimming cost V 4 bases and J 0 bases; bases outside gene matches: 6. This CDR3 contains 17 residues. The CDR3 loop reads CASSTSGGSSYNSPLHF. CDR3 coding DNA: TGTGCCAGTAGTACCTCAGGGGGGAGCTCCTATAATTCACCCCTCCACTTT. Complete variable domain (other parts from reference TRBV19 and TRBJ1-6): DGGITQSPKYLFRKEGQNVTLSCEQNLNHDAMYWYRQDPGQGLRLIYYSQIVNDFQKGDIAEGYSVSREKKESFPLTVTSAQKNPTAFYLCASSTSGGSSYNSPLHFGNGTRLTVT.

The chain employs TRBV10-3 and TRBJ1-5; possibly TRBD1 for D (5 bases). From germline, CDR1 is ENHRY and CDR2 SYGVKD. Trimming cost V 6 bases and J 5 bases, with 11 bases left between them. The CDR3 length is 13 residues. The CDR3 coding sequence is TGTGCCATCAGGGGGCGGGGGGATCAGCCCCAGCATTTT. It specifies CAIRGRGDQPQHF.

V is TRBV12-3 or TRBV12-4 and J is TRBJ1-3; no definite D call. The CDR3 loop spans 12 amino acids. V was clipped by 3 bases and J by 3 bases, with 3 bases between them. CDR3 nucleotide sequence: TGTGCCAGCAGTTTGTATGGAAACACCATATATTTT. Residues: CASSLYGNTIYF.

A note on this clone: Other DNA sequences in the same sample also yield this CDR3. The rearrangement links TRBV3-1 (or the pseudogene TRBV3-2) to TRBJ2-5; D unclear. Germline CDR1 is LGHDT and CDR2 is YNNKEL (reference sequence). The V end lost 1 base, the J end lost 5 bases, and 5 bases lay between the germline ends. The CDR3 covers 12 residues. The CDR3: CASSQALETQYF. The CDR3 DNA sequence: TGTGCCAGCAGCCAAGCCCTGGAGACCCAGTACTTC.

The chain has TRBV15 and TRBJ2-7, with 9 bases that match TRBD1. Unmatched junction bases numbered 4, after V lost 0 bases and J lost 4 bases. The CDR3 is made up of 15 amino acids. The germline gives CDR1 LNHNV, CDR2 YYDKDF (reference sequence). The CDR3 here is CATSRDHGQGYEQYF. The CDR3 region has the DNA TGTGCCACCAGCAGAGATCATGGACAGGGGTACGAGCAGTACTTC.

The J gene is TRBJ2-1, the V gene TRBV5-5; D is possibly TRBD2 (5 bases). V lost 2 bases to trimming and J lost 7 bases, with 19 bases between them. Germline V lookup: CDR1 SGHKS, CDR2 YYEKEE (reference sequence). CDR3 length: 16 residues. CDR3 nucleotides: TGTGCCAGCAGCTTAGTTCCGGGGTATCCGCCAAATGAGCAGTTCTTC. Amino acids: CASSLVPGYPPNEQFF.

The CDR3 sequence: CASSTGGTKARWTYF. The CDR3, as DNA: TGTGCCAGTAGTACGGGGGGGACCAAGGCTAGGTGGACGTACTTC. J is TRBJ2-5 and V is TRBV19; 8 bases fit TRBD2. V lost 4 bases, J lost 13 bases, and 17 bases stayed unmatched. CDR1 and CDR2 from the germline V gene are LNHDA and SQIVND (reference sequence). This CDR3 comprises 15 residues.

In regard to this clone: This sample also contains other DNA sequences that code for the same CDR3. The chain employs TRBV19 and TRBJ1-2; D is perhaps TRBD1 (6 bases). The CDR3 extends over 13 amino acids. Trimming pared 2 bases from V and 2 bases from J, leaving 6 bases between. The germline V gene encodes CDR1 LNHDA and CDR2 SQIVND (reference sequence). The CDR3 coding sequence is TGTGCCAGTAGTATACAGGGGAACTATGGCTACACCTTC. Residues: CASSIQGNYGYTF.

This clone was seen just once. The J gene is TRBJ1-6, the V gene TRBV4-1; the match to TRBD1 covers 7 bases. Looked up from germline, CDR1 is MGHRA and CDR2 is YSYEKL. Losses at the gene ends were 1 base for V and 8 bases for J; bases not matched to a gene: 11. The CDR3 is 17 residues long. The CDR3 is CASSQAQMYRGDSPLHF. The CDR3 DNA follows: TGCGCCAGCAGCCAAGCCCAAATGTACAGGGGTGATTCACCCCTCCACTTT.

This clone was seen once. The chain is built from TRBV20-1 and TRBJ2-7, with TRBD1 matching 10 bases. This CDR3 has 14 residues. V dropped 3 bases and J dropped 7; count of bases not matched to a gene: 9. Germline V lookup: CDR1 DFQATT, CDR2 SNEGSKA (reference sequence). CDR3 in amino acids: CSASRTGGTGEQYF. The DNA for the CDR3 is TGCAGTGCTAGTCGGACAGGGGGAACGGGGGAGCAGTACTTC.